These T cell receptor beta chains were read from a single sample in a study of naive and memory T cell subsets. TCRdb redid the calling of the UMI-ligation and nested PCR reads with MiXCR, one entry per CDR3 protein. The sample lists roughly 92,000 distinct CDR3 sequences, roughly 12% occurring once. Sequenced material: naive CD4+ T cells from blood. The source is a human donor in good health. Both conserved end residues are part of each CDR3. A D gene is named only where the DNA matches it firmly. Only part of the rows carry a size: once, few, many, or a class if the clone is expanded.

j_call,v_call,clone_size,d_call,cdr3_nt,cdr3_aa
TRBJ1-2,TRBV13,.,.,TGTGCCAGCAGCTTAGATCCAGGGCGCTACACCTTC,CASSLDPGRYTF
TRBJ1-6,TRBV12-3/TRBV12-4,many,TRBD1,TGTGCCAGCAGCTCGGGACAGGGGGGTTCACCCCTCCACTTT,CASSSGQGGSPLHF
TRBJ2-1,TRBV28,.,.,TGTGCCAGCCGTATGTACATTAGAGACAATGAGCAGTTCTTC,CASRMYIRDNEQFF
TRBJ2-1,TRBV28,few,TRBD2,TGTGCCAGCAGTAAACCGGGGGGGTCCTACAATGAGCAGTTCTTC,CASSKPGGSYNEQFF
TRBJ1-2,TRBV7-2,few,.,TGTGCCAGCAGCCCCCGGGACCACTATGGCTACACCTTC,CASSPRDHYGYTF
TRBJ1-5,TRBV6-2/TRBV6-3,few,TRBD1,TGTGCCAGCAGTTACGGGACAGGGACGTTTCAGCCCCAGCATTTT,CASSYGTGTFQPQHF
TRBJ2-5,TRBV27,few,.,TGTGCCAGCAGTTCCTCCGGGAGCCTGAGGGAGACCCAGTACTTC,CASSSSGSLRETQYF
TRBJ2-7,TRBV27,.,.,TGTGCCAGCACCACTGCCAGACAGAGGGCCTCCTACGAGCAGTACTTC,CASTTARQRASYEQYF
TRBJ2-2,TRBV12-3/TRBV12-4,.,TRBD2,TGTGCCAGCAGTGAGGCTAAAGCGGGGAGAAACACCGGGGAGCTGTTTTTT,CASSEAKAGRNTGELFF
TRBJ2-7,TRBV15,many,TRBD2,TGTGCCACCAGCAGAGATCATGGGAGGGCGGTCAACGAGCAGTACTTC,CATSRDHGRAVNEQYF
TRBJ2-7,TRBV7-6,few,TRBD1,TGTGCCAGCAGCTTAGGACAGGGGGCGGGGGAGCAGTACTTC,CASSLGQGAGEQYF
TRBJ2-2,TRBV28,few,.,TGTGCCAGCAGTTTAGGGTACTCATCTACCGGGGAGCTGTTTTTT,CASSLGYSSTGELFF
TRBJ2-7,TRBV29-1,.,TRBD2,TGCAGCGTTACAAGCGGGAGTAGCTACGAGCAGTACTTC,CSVTSGSSYEQYF
TRBJ2-6,TRBV20-1,few,TRBD1,TGCAGTGCTAGCACAGGGGCTGGGGCCAACGTCCTGACTTTC,CSASTGAGANVLTF
TRBJ2-1,TRBV7-2,.,.,TGTGCCAGCAGCGCACAGAACACCCTACCGGGACGGGAGACCAATGAGCAGTTCTTC,CASSAQNTLPGRETNEQFF
TRBJ2-3,TRBV6-2/TRBV6-3,few,.,TGTGCCAGCAGCCAAGGGCACAGGGTGGCGGCAGATACGCAGTATTTT,CASSQGHRVAADTQYF
TRBJ1-1,TRBV6-2/TRBV6-3,.,.,TGTGCCAGCAGTTACGTAGGGTACTCTGAAGCTTTCTTT,CASSYVGYSEAFF
TRBJ2-3,TRBV20-1,.,.,TGCAGTGCTCCTAACTACCAAACAAGGACAGATACGCAGTATTTT,CSAPNYQTRTDTQYF
TRBJ2-3,TRBV18,many,TRBD1,TGTGCCAGCTTGCGGACAGGGGTGACAGATACGCAGTATTTT,CASLRTGVTDTQYF
TRBJ1-1,TRBV5-4,.,.,TGTGCCAGCACCCCCAGGGGTTTTGGTACTGAAGCTTTCTTT,CASTPRGFGTEAFF
TRBJ2-7,TRBV5-1,.,.,TGCGCCAGCAGCCGGCAGGGGACGGGGGACTACGAGCAGTACTTC,CASSRQGTGDYEQYF
TRBJ2-4,TRBV7-3,few,TRBD1,TGTGCCAGCAGTTTCACCCCGGGACAGGGAATAGTTCAGTACTTC,CASSFTPGQGIVQYF
TRBJ2-3,TRBV7-6,.,TRBD2,TGTGCCAGCAGCTTAGGAGCGGGGGCTGGTACGCAGTATTTT,CASSLGAGAGTQYF
TRBJ1-3,TRBV18,.,.,TGTGCCAGCTCTTTGACAAACTCTGGAAACACCATATATTTT,CASSLTNSGNTIYF
TRBJ2-2,TRBV6-6,few,.,TGTGCCAGCAGGGAGGGGGGCCCCACAAGAGGGCTGTTTTTT,CASREGGPTRGLFF
TRBJ2-1,TRBV20-1,many,TRBD2,TGCAGTGCAAGCACAGTCGCGGGGGGCCGGGTTGATGAGCAGTTCTTC,CSASTVAGGRVDEQFF
TRBJ2-1,TRBV7-9,few,TRBD2,TGTGGGGTAGCGGGAGGGCAGGGTGAGCAGTTCTTC,CGVAGGQGEQFF
TRBJ2-1,TRBV11-3,few,.,TGTGCCAGCAGCTTAGATGTCCGGGGGAAGAAATTCTTC,CASSLDVRGKKFF
TRBJ1-2,TRBV20-1,.,TRBD1,TGCAGTGCGGGGACAGGGGGCCGAACTAACTATGGCTACACCTTC,CSAGTGGRTNYGYTF
TRBJ1-1,TRBV20-1,.,.,TGCAGTGCTAGGAAGGGGGGGCTGAGTGAAGCTTTCTTT,CSARKGGLSEAFF
TRBJ2-1,TRBV7-9,many,.,TGTGCCAGCGCCGGGACCTACAATGAGCAGTTCTTC,CASAGTYNEQFF
TRBJ2-5,TRBV29-1,few,.,TGCAGCGTTGAAACCCCAGCTGTAGAGACCCAGTACTTC,CSVETPAVETQYF
TRBJ2-7,TRBV28,few,TRBD1,TGTGCCAGCAGACCCGGGACAGGTAGCTCCTACGAGCAGTACTTC,CASRPGTGSSYEQYF
TRBJ1-3,TRBV20-1,.,.,TGCAGTGCTGGCCAGGTTTCTGGAAACACCATATATTTT,CSAGQVSGNTIYF
TRBJ2-1,TRBV3-1,few,.,TGTGCCAGCAGCCGCAATCCTAGAGGGGACGAGCAGTTCTTC,CASSRNPRGDEQFF
TRBJ1-5,TRBV7-2,many,.,TGTGCCAGCAGCTTAGAGACGTATAGCAATCAGCCCCAGCATTTT,CASSLETYSNQPQHF
TRBJ2-5,TRBV7-2,few,.,TGTGCCAGCAGCCCGGGACCTAGTAAAGAGACCCAGTACTTC,CASSPGPSKETQYF
TRBJ2-3,TRBV20-1,many,.,TGCAGTGCTACACGGCCGGGGGCCTACAGAACGCAGTATTTT,CSATRPGAYRTQYF
TRBJ2-5,TRBV6-6,.,.,TGTGCCAGCAGGAGAGACAGTACCCAAGAGACCCAGTACTTC,CASRRDSTQETQYF
TRBJ2-5,TRBV10-3,few,.,TGTGCCATCAGTGTGGGACTGCAAGAGACCCAGTACTTC,CAISVGLQETQYF
TRBJ1-1,TRBV3-1,.,.,TGTGCCAGCAGCCAAGGTCCGATTCGGAACACTGAAGCTTTCTTT,CASSQGPIRNTEAFF
TRBJ2-7,TRBV29-1,many,TRBD1,TGCAGCGTCCGACAGGGCGACTACGAGCAGTACTTC,CSVRQGDYEQYF
TRBJ2-7,TRBV29-1,many,.,TGCAGCGTTCACAAACAGGGCTACGAGCAGTACTTC,CSVHKQGYEQYF
TRBJ1-3,TRBV10-3,.,.,TGTGCCATCAGCATACAGGGCGCTGGAAACACCATATATTTT,CAISIQGAGNTIYF
TRBJ1-5,TRBV28,few,TRBD1,TGTGCCAGCAGCCGCGACAGGGAAGGTCGAAGCAATCAGCCCCAGCATTTT,CASSRDREGRSNQPQHF
TRBJ1-6,TRBV12-3/TRBV12-4,.,.,TGTGCCAGCAGCCCGGGGGGGGCGAATTCACCCCTCCACTTT,CASSPGGANSPLHF
TRBJ2-1,TRBV7-3,.,.,TGTGCCAGCAGCTTAGGTCCGCGCAACAATGAGCAGTTCTTC,CASSLGPRNNEQFF
TRBJ2-7,TRBV28,many,TRBD1,TGTGCCAGCAGTTTTGGACAGGTTTCGTACTTC,CASSFGQVSYF
TRBJ2-1,TRBV6-6,few,TRBD1,TGTGCCAGCATTAAGGGACAGGGGGCCTACAATGAGCAGTTCTTC,CASIKGQGAYNEQFF
TRBJ1-2,TRBV19,few,TRBD1,TGTGCCAGTAGTCCGGGGACAGCCAACTATGGCTACACCTTC,CASSPGTANYGYTF
TRBJ1-3,TRBV18,.,.,TGTGCCAGCTCACCGCCAACAAACACCATATATTTT,CASSPPTNTIYF
TRBJ1-5,TRBV7-8,.,.,TGTGCCAGCAGCTTAGATCGTGGCAGGGACCCTAATCAGCCCCAGCATTTT,CASSLDRGRDPNQPQHF
TRBJ2-3,TRBV11-1,.,.,TGTGCCAGCAGCTCTCTGGGCGGGGCTAGCACAGATACGCAGTATTTT,CASSSLGGASTDTQYF
TRBJ2-5,TRBV11-1,.,.,TGTGCCAGCAGCCCCCGGGTCCCCTCCGAGCAAGAGACCCAGTACTTC,CASSPRVPSEQETQYF
TRBJ2-5,TRBV7-2,.,.,TGTGCCAGCAGCTTTACAGGGATTGGCGGGGGCTTAGAGACCCAGTACTTC,CASSFTGIGGGLETQYF
TRBJ2-3,TRBV12-3/TRBV12-4,many,TRBD1,TGTGCCAGCAGCCCGGGACAGTCCACAGATACGCAGTATTTT,CASSPGQSTDTQYF
TRBJ1-2,TRBV20-1,few,TRBD1,TGCAGTGCAACACAGGGGGCGGAGGGCTACACCTTC,CSATQGAEGYTF
TRBJ1-6,TRBV12-3/TRBV12-4,.,.,TGTGCCAGCACCCTCAAAAGTCGGAATTCACCCCTCCACTTT,CASTLKSRNSPLHF
TRBJ2-7,TRBV7-2,few,TRBD2,TGTGCCAGCAGCTTAGGTCCAGCGGGGGCCCCCTACGAGCAGTACTTC,CASSLGPAGAPYEQYF